The subject of this entry is one T cell receptor beta chain. It lacks a known antigen. Base qualities are missing; no much larger clone stands one base away. This specimen comes from a study of a mutant IDH1 vaccine in newly diagnosed glioma (dated by TCRdb to the early 2020s). About the full investigation: In the chemotherapy-containing groups, vaccination started alongside temozolomide cycles, whereas in patients who had radiotherapy alone it started 4-6 weeks after radiotherapy. Of the approximately 30 treated patients, approximately 62% were male and about 40% were female, and the mean age was 40.4 years. The week-35 safety follow-up took place at visit V12, and the week-47 end of study took place at visit V13. Peripheral blood samples were drawn at six visits, namely V03 (baseline), V05, V07, V10, V12 and V13. Prior to enrollment, standard therapy consisting of radiotherapy alone, temozolomide alone, or radiochemotherapy with temozolomide had been administered to patients, with the combination being received by most patients. For exploratory analyses, longitudinal TCRB deep sequencing was carried out in about two dozen treated patients wherever samples were available. Beyond this particular receptor, the publication reports: Immune responses induced by the vaccine were seen in approximately 93% of patients across multiple MHC alleles. PBMC samples for TCRB deep sequencing were selected based on availability. The authors noted that analyses of patient blood samples could not be reproduced because of sample limitations. Pseudoprogression seemed to be unrelated to changes in the top peripheral T cell clonotypes found by TCRB sequencing.

This specimen's time point label, interpreted: week 47, end of study. Each vaccine dose, consisting of 300 ug of a 20-mer mutant IDH1 peptide in Montanide, was administered subcutaneously with topical imiquimod. Across visits V03 through V10, patients got a total of eight vaccinations, given in weeks 1, 3, 5, 7, 11, 15, 19 and 23. Donors had newly diagnosed WHO grade 3 or 4 IDH1-mutant astrocytomas with loss of nuclear ATRX. The samples were drawn from NOA16, a multicentre, single-arm, open-label phase I trial in Germany that tested a mutant IDH1 peptide vaccine in humans for the first time. The DNeasy Blood and Tissue Kit was used to extract genomic DNA from EDTA blood for TCRB sequencing. Inclusive of the bounding cysteine and phenylalanine, the CDR3 is 14 residues long. Just the 42-base CDR3 DNA is kept, in frame starting at base 1. Per the germline V gene, SGHRS is the CDR1 and YFSETQ is the CDR2. Trimming at the junction amounts to 2 bases on V and 7 bases on J, and the germline ends lie 10 bases apart.

The library was built by means of the immunoSEQ multiplex PCR assay. Following the manufacturer's protocol, the hsTCRB Kit was used to amplify rearranged TCR beta chain sequences. TCRB libraries were sequenced on an Illumina MiSeq. As for the original processing: The kit vendor's proprietary platform handled demultiplexing, trimming and gene mapping. TCRdb took this table from immuneACCESS and kept in-frame rearrangements with V and J called. Such tables lack part of the clones; where checked against another copy, unresolved V genes explain under half of the gap, and the rest is unexplained. V and J calls and clone size are copied from that table; D and trimming were computed from the DNA. The sample table records tens of thousands of clones; about 81% of these occur just once. About 5.7% of the sample goes to the ten largest clones.

The sequence is built from TRBV5-1 and TRBJ1-6; the D gene cannot be resolved reliably. The receptor comes from a man aged 40-55 years with glioma. The source was PBMCs, collected from a glioma patient whose treatment included an IDH1 peptide vaccine. The CDR3 here reads CASSFNDPNSPLHF. The DNA sequence reads TGCGCCAGCAGCTTTAATGACCCCAATTCACCCCTCCACTTT.